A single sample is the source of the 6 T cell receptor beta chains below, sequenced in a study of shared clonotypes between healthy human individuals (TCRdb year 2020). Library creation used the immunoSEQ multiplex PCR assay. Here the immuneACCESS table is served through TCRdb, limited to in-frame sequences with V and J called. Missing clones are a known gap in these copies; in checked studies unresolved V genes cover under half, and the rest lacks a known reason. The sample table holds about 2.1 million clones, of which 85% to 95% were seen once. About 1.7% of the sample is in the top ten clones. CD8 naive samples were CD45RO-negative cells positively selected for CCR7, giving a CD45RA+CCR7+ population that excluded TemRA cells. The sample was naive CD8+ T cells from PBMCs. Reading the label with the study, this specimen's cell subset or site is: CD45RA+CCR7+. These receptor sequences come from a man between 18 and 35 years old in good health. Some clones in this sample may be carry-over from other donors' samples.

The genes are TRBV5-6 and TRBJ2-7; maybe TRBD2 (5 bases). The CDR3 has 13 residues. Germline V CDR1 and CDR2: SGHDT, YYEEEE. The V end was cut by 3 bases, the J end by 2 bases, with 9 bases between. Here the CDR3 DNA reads TGTGCCAGCAGCTGGGGAGTTACCTACGAGCAGTACTTC. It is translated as CASSWGVTYEQYF.

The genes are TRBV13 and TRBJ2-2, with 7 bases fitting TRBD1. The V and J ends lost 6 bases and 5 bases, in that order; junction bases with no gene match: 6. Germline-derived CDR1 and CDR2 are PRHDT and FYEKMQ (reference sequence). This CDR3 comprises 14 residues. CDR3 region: CASSPTGWTGELFF. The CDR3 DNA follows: TGTGCCAGCAGTCCGACAGGGTGGACCGGGGAGCTGTTTTTT. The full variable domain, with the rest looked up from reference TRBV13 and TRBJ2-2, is AAGVIQSPRHLIKEKRETATLKCYPIPRHDTVYWYQQGPGQDPQFLISFYEKMQSDKGSIPDRFSAQQFSDYHSELNMSSLELGDSALYFCASSPTGWTGELFFGEGSRLTVL.

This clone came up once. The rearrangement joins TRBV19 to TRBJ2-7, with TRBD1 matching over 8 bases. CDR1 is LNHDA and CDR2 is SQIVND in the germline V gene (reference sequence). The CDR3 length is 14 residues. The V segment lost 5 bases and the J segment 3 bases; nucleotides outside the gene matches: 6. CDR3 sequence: CASSQTGVSYEQYF. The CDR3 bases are TGTGCCAGTAGTCAGACAGGGGTAAGCTACGAGCAGTACTTC.

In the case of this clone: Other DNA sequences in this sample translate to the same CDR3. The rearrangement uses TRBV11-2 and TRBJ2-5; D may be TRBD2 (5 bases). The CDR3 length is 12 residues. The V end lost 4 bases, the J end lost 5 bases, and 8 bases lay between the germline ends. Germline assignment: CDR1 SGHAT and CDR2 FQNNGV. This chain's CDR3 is CASSSRGETQYF. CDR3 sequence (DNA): TGTGCCAGCAGCTCCCGAGGGGAGACCCAGTACTTC.

The CDR3 nucleotides are TGTGCCAGCAGCCTCACTGAGGAGGGCGCGGCAGATACGCAGTATTTT. Protein sequence: CASSLTEEGAADTQYF. The chain links TRBV14 to TRBJ2-3; TRBD2 might be the D (6 bases). Germline V gene data show CDR1 as SGHDN and CDR2 as FVKESK. The CDR3 contains 16 residues. Deletions cut 4 bases from V and 4 bases from J, with 18 bases between.

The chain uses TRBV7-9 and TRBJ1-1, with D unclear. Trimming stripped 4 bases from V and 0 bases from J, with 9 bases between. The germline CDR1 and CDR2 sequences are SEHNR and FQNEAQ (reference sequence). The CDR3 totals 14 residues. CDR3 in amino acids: CASSSLSLNTEAFF. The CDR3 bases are TGTGCCAGCAGCTCGCTCTCACTGAACACTGAAGCTTTCTTT.